Listed below are T cell receptor beta chains from one sample, sequenced in a study of T cells in Graves' hyperthyroidism and ophthalmopathy. MiXCR, applied by TCRdb to the multiplex PCR reads, yields one record per CDR3 protein. The data contain fewer than 700,000 distinct CDR3 sequences, 15% to 20% of them singletons. Sequencing was carried out using blood. The receptors here all came from a woman under 40 with Graves' hyperthyroidism. CDR3s include the opening cysteine and the closing phenylalanine or tryptophan. D genes are given only for firm matches. Not every row has a clone size; where given, it reads once, few, many or a size class.

TRBV18	few	TRBJ2-3	.	TGTGCCAGCTCACCAACAGAGCTGCGTGATACGCAGTATTTT	CASSPTELRDTQYF
TRBV20-1	.	TRBJ2-3	TRBD2	TGCAGTATAAGCGGGACCGGTAAAACAGATGCGCAGTATTTT	CSISGTGKTDAQYF
TRBV6-2/TRBV6-3	.	TRBJ1-1	.	TGTGCCAGCAGTTACTCTACGGGTAACACTGAAGCTTTCTTT	CASSYSTGNTEAFF
TRBV7-9	.	TRBJ2-1	.	TGTGCCAGCAGCTTAGGGGCAGGGATTTACAATGAGCAGTTCTTC	CASSLGAGIYNEQFF
TRBV3-1	many	TRBJ2-3	.	TGTGCCAGCAGCCAAGGAGTGAGAGATACGCAGTATTTT	CASSQGVRDTQYF
TRBV10-3	many	TRBJ2-1	TRBD2	TGTGCCATCAGTGACGCTAGCGGGACCTTATACAATGAGCAGTTCTTC	CAISDASGTLYNEQFF
TRBV30	many	TRBJ1-1	.	TGTGCCTGGAGTGTACTTTCGGTAAACACTGGAGCTTTCTTT	CAWSVLSVNTGAFF
TRBV28	.	TRBJ1-3	.	TGTGCCGCCTTCGGACAACCCACTGGAAACACCATATATTTT	CAAFGQPTGNTIYF
TRBV28	many	TRBJ2-1	.	TGTGCCAGCAGTTTTCGCGGGGAGCTGGCACGGAGCGAGCAGTTCTTC	CASSFRGELARSEQFF
TRBV24-1	many	TRBJ2-1	TRBD2	TGTGCCACCAGTGATGACCTAGCGGGAGGGCCGGGGAAAGAGCAGTTCTTC	CATSDDLAGGPGKEQFF
TRBV27	many	TRBJ2-7	.	TGTGCCAGCAGTTTCCCCCTCATGGGAGCCTCCTACGAGCAGTACTTC	CASSFPLMGASYEQYF
TRBV5-1	many	TRBJ1-4	.	TGCGCCAGCAGCGGTACCGGGACGGAAAATGAAAAACTGTTTTTT	CASSGTGTENEKLFF
TRBV11-2	.	TRBJ2-1	.	TGTGCCAGCAGCTTAGGGCAGGGCGGTGGGCAGTTCTTC	CASSLGQGGGQFF
TRBV20-1	.	TRBJ2-1	.	TGCAGTGCTAGCAATTGGCACCACTCCTACAATGAGCAGTTCTTC	CSASNWHHSYNEQFF
TRBV2	.	TRBJ1-4	.	TGTGCCAGCAGGCCCGGGACCGATGAAAAACTGTTTTTT	CASRPGTDEKLFF
TRBV6-1	.	TRBJ1-2	.	TGTGCCAGCAGTGTAACCGCGCGGGACTATGGCTACACCTTC	CASSVTARDYGYTF
TRBV4-2	.	TRBJ2-3	.	TGTGCCAGCAGCCCCAGGGCGACTGACACAGATACGCAGTATTTT	CASSPRATDTDTQYF
TRBV2	many	TRBJ2-5	.	TGTGCCAGCAGTGAAGATGGGGCGGAGACCCAGTACTTC	CASSEDGAETQYF
TRBV28	many	TRBJ2-7	TRBD2	TGTGCCGCGGGGGGGCGGTACTACGAGCAGTACTTC	CAAGGRYYEQYF
TRBV5-1	many	TRBJ2-7	.	TGCGCCAGCAGCCCGTCGGTGGGACGTTTCTACGAGCAGTACTTC	CASSPSVGRFYEQYF
TRBV7-9	few	TRBJ2-1	.	TGTGCCAGCAGCTCTAGACGCACGAGCTCCTACAATGAGCAGTTCTTC	CASSSRRTSSYNEQFF
TRBV28	many	TRBJ2-1	.	TGTGCCAGCAGCGAACCCCGTATTCATGAGCAGTTCTTC	CASSEPRIHEQFF
TRBV20-1	many	TRBJ2-1	.	TGCAGTGCTAGAGAGCCGGCGAAAGGGATCAATGAGCAGTTCTTC	CSAREPAKGINEQFF